This TCR beta chain was recorded in a study of cytomegalovirus exposure and HLA in healthy donors. Study summary: The same platform used for the 666 first-cohort repertoires was also used for the approximately 120 validation repertoires, as a later analysis reported.

Using immunoSEQ multiplex PCR, the repertoire was profiled, and TCRdb retains in-frame clones only, with some absent. The sample lists approximately 160,000 clones, around nine tenths seen once, with about 9.3% in the top ten. Study-level results: Most sequenced TCRs were rare (though some public TCRs occurred in many donors). Both high specificity and high sensitivity reportedly marked the classifier's diagnosis of cytomegalovirus status.

These donors were members of the roughly 120-subject validation cohort, a group separate from the roughly 670-subject first cohort. The table lists this clone with a count of one. The antigen is not known. Sample: PBMCs. The receptor comes from a woman under 30 in good health and CMV-seropositive.

CDR3 in amino acids: CASSSRLAVSYEQYF. The DNA of the CDR3 is TGTGCCAGCAGCTCCCGACTAGCAGTATCCTACGAGCAGTACTTC. The rearrangement joins TRBV11-2 to TRBJ2-7; TRBD2 matches 7 bases. The CDR3 spans 15 residues. From germline, CDR1 is SGHAT and CDR2 FQNNGV. Trimming took 4 bases from V and 1 from J; bases not matched to a gene: 7.